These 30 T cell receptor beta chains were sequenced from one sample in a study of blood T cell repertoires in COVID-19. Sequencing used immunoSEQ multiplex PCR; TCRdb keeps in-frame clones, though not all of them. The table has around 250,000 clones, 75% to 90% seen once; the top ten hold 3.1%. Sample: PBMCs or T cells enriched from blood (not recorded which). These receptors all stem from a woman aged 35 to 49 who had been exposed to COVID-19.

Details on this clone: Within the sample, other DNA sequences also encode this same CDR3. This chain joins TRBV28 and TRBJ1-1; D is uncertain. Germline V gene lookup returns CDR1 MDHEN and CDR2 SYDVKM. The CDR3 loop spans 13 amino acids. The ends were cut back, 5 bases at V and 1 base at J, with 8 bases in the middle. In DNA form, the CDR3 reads TGTGCCAGCAGTCTTGGGCAGAACACTGAAGCTTTCTTT. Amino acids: CASSLGQNTEAFF. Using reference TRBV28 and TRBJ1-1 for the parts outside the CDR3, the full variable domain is DVKVTQSSRYLVKRTGEKVFLECVQDMDHENMFWYRQDPGLGLRLIYFSYDVKMKEKGDIPEGYSVSREKKERFSLILESASTNQTSMYLCASSLGQNTEAFFGQGTRLTVV.

CDR3 sequence (DNA): TGTGCCAGTAGACCGGGGGGAATGAACACTGAAGCTTTCTTT. Amino acid sequence: CASRPGGMNTEAFF. The chain employs TRBV19 and TRBJ1-1; tentative D call: TRBD1 (5 bases). V shed 6 bases and J shed 0 bases, with 11 bases lying between them. The CDR3 runs to 14 residues. CDR1 LNHDA and CDR2 SQIVND come from the germline V gene (reference sequence).

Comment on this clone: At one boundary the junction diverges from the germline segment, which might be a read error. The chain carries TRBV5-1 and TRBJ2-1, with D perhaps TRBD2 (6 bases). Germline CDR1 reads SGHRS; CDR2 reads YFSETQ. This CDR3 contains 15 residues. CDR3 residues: CASSLKLAANNEQFF. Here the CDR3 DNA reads TGTGCCAGCAGCTTAAAACTAGCAGCTAACAATGAGCAGTTCTTC. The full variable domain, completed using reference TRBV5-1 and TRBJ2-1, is KAGVTQTPRYLIKTRGQQVTLSCSPISGHRSVSWYQQTPGQGLQFLFEYFSETQRNKGNFPGRFSGRQFSNSRSEMNVSTLELGDSALYLCASSLKLAANNEQFFGPGTRLTVL.

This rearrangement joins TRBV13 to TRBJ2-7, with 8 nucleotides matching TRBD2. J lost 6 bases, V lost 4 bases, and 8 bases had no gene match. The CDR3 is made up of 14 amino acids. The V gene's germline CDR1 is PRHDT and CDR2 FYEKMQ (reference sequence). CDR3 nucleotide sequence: TGTGCCAGCAGCTCAGACGGACTAGCTCGCGAGCAGTACTTC. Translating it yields CASSSDGLAREQYF. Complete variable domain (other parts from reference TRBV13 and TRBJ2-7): AAGVIQSPRHLIKEKRETATLKCYPIPRHDTVYWYQQGPGQDPQFLISFYEKMQSDKGSIPDRFSAQQFSDYHSELNMSSLELGDSALYFCASSSDGLAREQYFGPGTRLTVT.

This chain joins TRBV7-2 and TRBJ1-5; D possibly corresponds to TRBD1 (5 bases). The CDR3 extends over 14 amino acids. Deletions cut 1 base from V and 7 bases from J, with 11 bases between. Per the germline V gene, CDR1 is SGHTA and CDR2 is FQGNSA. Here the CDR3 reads CASSLEADRQPQHF. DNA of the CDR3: TGTGCCAGCAGCTTAGAAGCAGACAGACAGCCCCAGCATTTT.

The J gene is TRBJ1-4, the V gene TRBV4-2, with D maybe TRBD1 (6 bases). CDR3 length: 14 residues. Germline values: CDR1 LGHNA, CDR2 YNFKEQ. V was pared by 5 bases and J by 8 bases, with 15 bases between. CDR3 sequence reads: CASSEGGFNEKLFF. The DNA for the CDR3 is TGTGCCAGCAGCGAGGGGGGGTTTAACGAAAAACTGTTTTTT.

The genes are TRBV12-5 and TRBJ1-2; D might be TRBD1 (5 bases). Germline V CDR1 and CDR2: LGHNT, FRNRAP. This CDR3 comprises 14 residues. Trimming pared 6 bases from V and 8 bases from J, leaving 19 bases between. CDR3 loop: CASGSDPGLNGYTF. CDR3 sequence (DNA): TGTGCTAGTGGCTCTGACCCGGGACTGAACGGCTACACCTTC.

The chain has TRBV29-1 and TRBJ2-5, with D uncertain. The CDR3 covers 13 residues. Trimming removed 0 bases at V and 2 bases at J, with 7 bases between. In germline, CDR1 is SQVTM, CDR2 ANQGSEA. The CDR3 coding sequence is TGCAGCGTTGAAGAGCAGATGCAAGAGACCCAGTACTTC. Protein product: CSVEEQMQETQYF.

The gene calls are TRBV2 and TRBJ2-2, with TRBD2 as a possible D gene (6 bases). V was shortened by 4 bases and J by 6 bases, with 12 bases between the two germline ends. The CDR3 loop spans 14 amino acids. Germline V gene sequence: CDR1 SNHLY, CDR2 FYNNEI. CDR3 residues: CASSVLTGAGELFF. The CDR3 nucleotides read TGTGCCAGCAGTGTACTTACGGGGGCCGGGGAGCTGTTTTTT.

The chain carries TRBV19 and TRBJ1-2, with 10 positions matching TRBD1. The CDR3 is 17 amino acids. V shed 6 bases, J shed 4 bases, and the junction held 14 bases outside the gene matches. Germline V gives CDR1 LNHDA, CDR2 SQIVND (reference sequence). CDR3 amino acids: CASRAFVGTGETYGYTF. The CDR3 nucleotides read TGTGCCAGTAGAGCTTTTGTGGGGACAGGGGAAACCTATGGCTACACCTTC.

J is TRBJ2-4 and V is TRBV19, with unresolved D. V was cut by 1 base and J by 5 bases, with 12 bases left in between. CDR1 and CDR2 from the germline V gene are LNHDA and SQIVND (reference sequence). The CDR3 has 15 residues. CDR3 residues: CASSIVAASQNIQYF. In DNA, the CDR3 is TGTGCCAGTAGTATAGTGGCGGCGTCCCAAAACATTCAGTACTTC.

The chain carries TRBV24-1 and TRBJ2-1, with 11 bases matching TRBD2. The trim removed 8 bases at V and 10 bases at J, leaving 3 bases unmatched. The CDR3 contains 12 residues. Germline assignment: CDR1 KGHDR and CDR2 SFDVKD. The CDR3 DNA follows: TGTGCCACCACTAGCGGGGGGCCCGAGCAGTTCTTC. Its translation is CATTSGGPEQFF.

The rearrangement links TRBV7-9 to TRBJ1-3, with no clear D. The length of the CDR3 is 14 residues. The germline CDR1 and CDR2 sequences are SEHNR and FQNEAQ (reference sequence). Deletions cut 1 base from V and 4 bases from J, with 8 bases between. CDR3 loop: CASSLGDLGNTIYF. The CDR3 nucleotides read TGTGCCAGCAGCTTAGGAGATTTGGGAAACACCATATATTTT.

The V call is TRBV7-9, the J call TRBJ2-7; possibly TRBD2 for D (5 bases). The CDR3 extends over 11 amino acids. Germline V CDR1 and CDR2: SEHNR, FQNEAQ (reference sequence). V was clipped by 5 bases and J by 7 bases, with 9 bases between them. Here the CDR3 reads CASSRGPEQYF. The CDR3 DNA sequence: TGTGCCAGCAGCCGAGGGCCAGAGCAGTACTTC. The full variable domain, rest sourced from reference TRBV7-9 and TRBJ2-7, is DTGVSQNPRHKITKRGQNVTFRCDPISEHNRLYWYRQTLGQGPEFLTYFQNEAQLEKSRLLSDRFSAERPKGSFSTLEIQRTEQGDSAMYLCASSRGPEQYFGPGTRLTVT.

The CDR3 loop reads CASSPPGTGPVSNSPLHF. The CDR3 DNA follows: TGTGCCAGCTCACCACCGGGGACAGGGCCGGTTTCTAATTCACCCCTCCACTTT. This chain connects TRBV18 to TRBJ1-6, with TRBD1 matching over 9 bases. V gave up 0 bases and J gave up 6 bases; unmatched junction bases: 9. This CDR3 spans 18 amino acids. Germline V gene lookup returns CDR1 KGHSH and CDR2 LQKENI.

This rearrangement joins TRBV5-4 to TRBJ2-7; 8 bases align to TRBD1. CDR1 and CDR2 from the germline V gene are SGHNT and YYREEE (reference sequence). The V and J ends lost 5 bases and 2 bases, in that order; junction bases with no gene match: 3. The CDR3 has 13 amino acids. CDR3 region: CASRTDRAYEQYF. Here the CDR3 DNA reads TGTGCCAGCAGAACGGACAGGGCCTACGAGCAGTACTTC.

The CDR3 spells CASSLGTGSGGNTIYF. CDR3 DNA: TGTGCCAGCAGCTTGGGGACAGGGTCGGGTGGAAACACCATATATTTT. This chain joins TRBV5-5 and TRBJ1-3, with TRBD1 identical over 8 bases. CDR1 and CDR2 (germline): SGHKS, YYEKEE (reference sequence). V was clipped by 0 bases and J by 3 bases; unmatched bases: 5. The CDR3 covers 16 residues.

In DNA form, the CDR3 reads TGTGCCAGCAGCTTAGCGGGGGGATACAATGAGCAGTTCTTC. Protein product: CASSLAGGYNEQFF. The rearrangement joins TRBV7-9 to TRBJ2-1; TRBD2 is a possible D gene (6 bases). V was trimmed by 0 bases and J by 4 bases, leaving 7 bases between them. The CDR3 loop spans 14 amino acids. Germline V gene data show CDR1 as SEHNR and CDR2 as FQNEAQ (reference sequence). Complete variable domain (other parts from reference TRBV7-9 and TRBJ2-1): DTGVSQNPRHKITKRGQNVTFRCDPISEHNRLYWYRQTLGQGPEFLTYFQNEAQLEKSRLLSDRFSAERPKGSFSTLEIQRTEQGDSAMYLCASSLAGGYNEQFFGPGTRLTVL.

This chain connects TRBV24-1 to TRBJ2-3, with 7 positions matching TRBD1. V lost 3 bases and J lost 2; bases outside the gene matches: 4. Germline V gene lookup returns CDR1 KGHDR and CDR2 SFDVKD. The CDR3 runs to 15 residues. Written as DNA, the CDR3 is TGTGCCACCAGTGATCAAGACAGGGACACAGATACGCAGTATTTT. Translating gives CATSDQDRDTDTQYF.

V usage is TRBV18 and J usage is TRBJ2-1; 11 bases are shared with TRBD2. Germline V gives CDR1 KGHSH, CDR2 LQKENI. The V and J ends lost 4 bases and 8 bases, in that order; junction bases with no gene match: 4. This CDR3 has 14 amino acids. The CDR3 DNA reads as TGTGCCAGCTCACAGGGACTAGCGGAGTATGAGCAGTTCTTC. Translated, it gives CASSQGLAEYEQFF.

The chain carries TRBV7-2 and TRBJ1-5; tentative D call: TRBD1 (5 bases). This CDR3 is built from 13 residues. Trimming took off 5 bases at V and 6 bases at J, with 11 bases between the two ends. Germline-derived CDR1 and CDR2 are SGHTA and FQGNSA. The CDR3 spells CASSNQGSQPQHF. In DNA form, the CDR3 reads TGTGCCAGCAGCAATCAGGGTAGTCAGCCCCAGCATTTT.

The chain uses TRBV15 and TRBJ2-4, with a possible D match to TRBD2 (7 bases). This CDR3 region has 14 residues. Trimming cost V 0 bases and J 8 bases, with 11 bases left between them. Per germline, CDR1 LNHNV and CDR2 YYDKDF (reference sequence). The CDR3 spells CATSRDRGADIQYF. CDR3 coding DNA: TGTGCCACCAGCAGAGATCGGGGGGCCGACATTCAGTACTTC.

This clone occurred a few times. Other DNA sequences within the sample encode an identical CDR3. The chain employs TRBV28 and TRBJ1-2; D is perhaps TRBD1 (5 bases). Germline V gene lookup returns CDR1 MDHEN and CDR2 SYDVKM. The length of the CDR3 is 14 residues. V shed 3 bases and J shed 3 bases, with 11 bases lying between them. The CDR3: CASSLGRGDYGYTF. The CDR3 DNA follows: TGTGCCAGCAGTTTGGGGCGGGGTGACTATGGCTACACCTTC.

The CDR3 region is CASSRQGVREKLFF. The CDR3 DNA is TGCGCCAGCAGCCGACAGGGGGTTAGGGAAAAACTGTTTTTT. This rearrangement joins TRBV4-3 to TRBJ1-4; 9 bases fit TRBD1. Trimming cost V 4 bases and J 8 bases; bases outside gene matches: 5. This CDR3 region has 14 residues. Per germline, CDR1 LGHNA and CDR2 YSLEER.

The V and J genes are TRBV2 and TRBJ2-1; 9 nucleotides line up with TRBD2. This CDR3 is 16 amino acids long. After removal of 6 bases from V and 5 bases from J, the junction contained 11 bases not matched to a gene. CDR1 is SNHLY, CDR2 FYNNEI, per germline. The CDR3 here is CASRFVRTSENNEQFF. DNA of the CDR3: TGTGCCAGCAGGTTTGTAAGGACTAGCGAAAACAATGAGCAGTTCTTC.

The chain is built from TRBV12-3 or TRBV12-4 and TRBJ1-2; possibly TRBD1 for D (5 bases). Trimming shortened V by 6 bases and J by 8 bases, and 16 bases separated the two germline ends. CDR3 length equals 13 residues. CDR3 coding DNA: TGTGCCAGCAGCCCGAGGAGCGGGGGGGGCTACACCTTC. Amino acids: CASSPRSGGGYTF.

The CDR3 DNA reads TGTGCCAGCAGTTTGGGCTGGGGAGTAAGGACCCAGTACTTC. It codes for CASSLGWGVRTQYF. The J gene is TRBJ2-5, the V gene TRBV28; D is possibly TRBD2 (5 bases). This CDR3 is built from 14 residues. Trimming removed 3 bases at V and 7 bases at J, with 15 bases between. The germline CDR1 and CDR2 sequences are MDHEN and SYDVKM. Full variable domain (outside the CDR3, taken from reference TRBV28 and TRBJ2-5): DVKVTQSSRYLVKRTGEKVFLECVQDMDHENMFWYRQDPGLGLRLIYFSYDVKMKEKGDIPEGYSVSREKKERFSLILESASTNQTSMYLCASSLGWGVRTQYFGPGTRLLVL.

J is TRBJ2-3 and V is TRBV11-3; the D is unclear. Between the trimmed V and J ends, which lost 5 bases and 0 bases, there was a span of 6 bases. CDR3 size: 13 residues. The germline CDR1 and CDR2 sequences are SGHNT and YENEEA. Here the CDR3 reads CASSLGSTDTQYF. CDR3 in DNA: TGTGCCAGCAGCCTCGGTAGCACAGATACGCAGTATTTT.

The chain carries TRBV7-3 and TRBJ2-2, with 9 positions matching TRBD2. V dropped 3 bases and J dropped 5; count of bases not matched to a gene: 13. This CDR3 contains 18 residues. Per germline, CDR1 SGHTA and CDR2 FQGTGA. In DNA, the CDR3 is TGTGCCAGCAGCTTGCTTCCCGTAGCGGGAGCCCGTACCGGGGAGCTGTTTTTT. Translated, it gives CASSLLPVAGARTGELFF.

The chain's CDR3 is CASASGTSSYNEQFF. CDR3 sequence (DNA): TGTGCCAGCGCTAGCGGAACTAGCTCCTACAATGAGCAGTTCTTC. The V gene is TRBV19, the J gene TRBJ2-1; 7 bases are a match to TRBD2. Germline V gene data show CDR1 as LNHDA and CDR2 as SQIVND (reference sequence). The CDR3 has 15 amino acids. Trimming removed 9 bases from V and 0 bases from J; junction bases left unmatched: 8.